Presented here are 27 T cell receptor beta chains from one specimen sequenced in a study of CD8 T cells in ankylosing spondylitis (TCRdb year 2017). Their recognized antigens are unknown. Beyond this particular receptor, the publication reports: Blood from ankylosing spondylitis patients appeared to be characterized by a TCR beta motif made up of 8 or 9 highly homologous amino acid variants.

Preparation of the library involved 5' RACE. TCRdb names Illumina HiSeq 2500 as the instrument used. TCRdb took the public reads, trimmed them with fastp at Q25, ran MiXCR for clone calling and kept in-frame beta chains. Rows merge per CDR3 protein into single entries with the most common DNA and genes. In this sample the table shows over 400,000 distinct CDR3 sequences, roughly 25% of which occur a single time. The biggest ten clones account for about 0.9% of the sample. Sequencing was done on a sample of blood, either unsorted or a sorted T cell fraction (not recorded which). The receptors come from a male donor with ankylosing spondylitis.

In this sample, this clonotype turned up a few times. The gene calls are TRBV10-3 and TRBJ1-5; tentative D call: TRBD1 (6 bases). The CDR3 length is 14 residues. Germline V gene lookup returns CDR1 ENHRY and CDR2 SYGVKD. V lost 0 bases, J lost 7 bases, and 10 bases lay in between. CDR3 loop: CAISESTGQQPQHF. The CDR3 nucleotides are TGTGCCATCAGTGAGTCGACGGGACAACAGCCCCAGCATTTT.

This clonotype appeared many times. This sequence joins TRBV19 and TRBJ1-2; D not certain. CDR3 size: 12 residues. Trimming took off 8 bases at V and 2 bases at J, with 9 bases between the two ends. CDR1 LNHDA and CDR2 SQIVND come from the germline V gene (reference sequence). CDR3 region: CASSRGNYGYTF. The CDR3 DNA sequence: TGTGCCAGTTCGAGAGGGAACTATGGCTACACCTTC.

The chain employs TRBV15 and TRBJ2-1; perhaps TRBD2 as D (5 bases). The length of the CDR3 is 17 residues. Trimming left V 5 bases short and J 4 bases short, with 21 bases between. Germline-derived CDR1 and CDR2 are LNHNV and YYDKDF (reference sequence). The CDR3 sequence: CATSVKAVGAPYNEQFF. The CDR3 DNA sequence: TGTGCCACCAGCGTAAAGGCAGTGGGAGCTCCTTACAATGAGCAGTTCTTC.

The V gene is TRBV20-1, the J gene TRBJ1-1, with 7 bases that match TRBD1. Germline CDR1 is DFQATT and CDR2 is SNEGSKA (reference sequence). V trimming: 5 bases; J trimming: 0 bases; junction bases outside the gene matches: 9. CDR3 length: 15 amino acids. The CDR3 sequence is CSAARDSHMNTEAFF. DNA for the CDR3: TGCAGTGCTGCCCGGGACAGCCATATGAACACTGAAGCTTTCTTT.

This clonotype was observed a few times. V gene TRBV7-2 combines with J gene TRBJ2-3, with a weak D call TRBD2 (6 bases). The CDR3 spans 16 residues. Trimming stripped 4 bases from V and 1 base from J, with 15 bases between. Germline V gene sequence: CDR1 SGHTA, CDR2 FQGNSA. The CDR3 spells CASSYTGAGGTDTQYF. The CDR3 coding sequence is TGTGCCAGCAGCTACACGGGAGCTGGGGGCACAGATACGCAGTATTTT. The full variable domain, completed using reference TRBV7-2 and TRBJ2-3, is GAGVSQSPSNKVTEKGKDVELRCDPISGHTALYWYRQSLGQGLEFLIYFQGNSAPDKSGLPSDRFSAERTGGSVSTLTIQRTQQEDSAVYLCASSYTGAGGTDTQYFGPGTRLTVL.

This chain connects TRBV5-1 to TRBJ2-7, with D hard to call. There are 15 residues in the CDR3. Looked up from germline, CDR1 is SGHRS and CDR2 is YFSETQ. Trimming pared 4 bases from V and 2 bases from J, leaving 16 bases between. Here the CDR3 reads CASSQIQHPTYEQYF. In DNA form, the CDR3 reads TGCGCCAGCAGCCAAATACAGCACCCTACCTACGAGCAGTACTTC.

This chain joins TRBV30 and TRBJ1-6; D gene uncertain. The germline V gene has CDR1 GTSNPN and CDR2 SVGIG (reference sequence). V was clipped by 0 bases and J by 8 bases, with 11 bases between them. This CDR3 is built from 14 residues. CDR3 DNA sequence: TGTGCCTGGAGTGTAACGACCTGGGATTCACCCCTCCACTTT. It codes for CAWSVTTWDSPLHF.

The CDR3 here is CASNKAGGPWNEQFF. CDR3 nucleotide sequence: TGTGCCAGCAACAAAGCGGGAGGGCCTTGGAATGAGCAGTTCTTC. This chain connects TRBV7-2 to TRBJ2-1; 10 positions agree with TRBD2. This CDR3 comprises 15 residues. Trimming cost V 7 bases and J 7 bases; bases outside gene matches: 10. Germline V gene data show CDR1 as SGHTA and CDR2 as FQGNSA.

The table lists this clonotype with a few counts. The chain uses TRBV5-6 and TRBJ2-3, with D tentatively TRBD1 (6 bases). Germline V gives CDR1 SGHDT, CDR2 YYEEEE. V was trimmed by 2 bases and J by 9 bases, leaving 19 bases between them. This CDR3 is 15 amino acids long. Written as DNA, the CDR3 is TGTGCCAGCAGCTTATCAGGGGTTCTGCAGGGGACGCAGTATTTT. It specifies CASSLSGVLQGTQYF.

This clonotype was detected only a few times. The chain employs TRBV5-1 and TRBJ2-7, with 8 bases aligning to TRBD2. CDR3 size: 15 residues. CDR1 SGHRS and CDR2 YFSETQ come from the germline V gene. Unmatched junction bases numbered 8, after V lost 3 bases and J lost 3 bases. For the CDR3, the DNA is TGCGCCAGCAGCTCTTTTCCGGGACTAGGCTACGAGCAGTACTTC. Translating it yields CASSSFPGLGYEQYF.

V is TRBV20-1 and J is TRBJ2-5; D uncertain. The length of the CDR3 is 15 residues. The germline CDR1 and CDR2 sequences are DFQATT and SNEGSKA (reference sequence). The V gene lost 1 base and the J gene lost 2 bases, with 14 bases spanning the gap. Here the CDR3 DNA reads TGCAGTGCTAGAGGATTAGGGCAGACTCAAGAGACCCAGTACTTC. Amino acids: CSARGLGQTQETQYF.

This clonotype was found many times. This chain joins TRBV3-1 and TRBJ2-7; D is possibly TRBD1 (5 bases). The CDR3 consists of 14 residues. Per the germline V gene, CDR1 is LGHDT and CDR2 is YNNKEL (reference sequence). The ends were cut back, 6 bases at V and 6 bases at J, with 18 bases in the middle. The CDR3 coding sequence is TGTGCCAGCAGTCTGGACACAGGATACGCCGAGCAGTACTTC. Protein sequence: CASSLDTGYAEQYF.

This clonotype occurred a few times. The chain is built from TRBV7-2 and TRBJ2-7; 8 bases align to TRBD2. Germline V gene data show CDR1 as SGHTA and CDR2 as FQGNSA. This CDR3 is built from 13 residues. V dropped 6 bases and J dropped 6; count of bases not matched to a gene: 7. The CDR3 DNA reads TGTGCCAGCAGTTTTAGCGGGGCTATCGAGCAGTACGTC. The encoded protein is CASSFSGAIEQYV.

The chain couples TRBV11-3 to TRBJ2-3; D is undetermined. Germline V CDR1 and CDR2: SGHNT, YENEEA. V was pared by 1 base and J by 5 bases, with 13 bases between. The CDR3 is 15 residues long. This CDR3 is CASSLGLRLGDTQYF. The CDR3 nucleotides read TGTGCCAGCAGCTTAGGGCTGCGTTTGGGAGATACGCAGTATTTT.

This clonotype was seen more than once but under ten times. The chain has TRBV5-1 and TRBJ2-2; 9 nucleotides align to TRBD1. The CDR3 covers 15 residues. Germline values: CDR1 SGHRS, CDR2 YFSETQ. V shed 4 bases, J shed 5 bases, and the junction held 6 bases outside the gene matches. The CDR3 nucleotides read TGCGCCAGCAGCCAGGGACAGGGAGGTACCGGGGAGCTGTTTTTT. Residues: CASSQGQGGTGELFF. The complete variable domain, with remaining parts taken from reference TRBV5-1 and TRBJ2-2, reads KAGVTQTPRYLIKTRGQQVTLSCSPISGHRSVSWYQQTPGQGLQFLFEYFSETQRNKGNFPGRFSGRQFSNSRSEMNVSTLELGDSALYLCASSQGQGGTGELFFGEGSRLTVL.

This clonotype has just a few counts. The chain is built from TRBV5-1 and TRBJ2-1; 8 nucleotides align to TRBD2. The CDR3 extends over 14 amino acids. Looked up from germline, CDR1 is SGHRS and CDR2 is YFSETQ. Losses at the gene ends were 6 bases for V and 7 bases for J; bases not matched to a gene: 9. The CDR3 region has the DNA TGCGCCAGCATGTGGAGCGGGAGTTTTAATGAGCAGTTCTTC. Translating it yields CASMWSGSFNEQFF.

This clonotype occurred a few times. V usage is TRBV20-1 and J usage is TRBJ2-5, with 8 positions matching TRBD2. Germline V gene lookup returns CDR1 DFQATT and CDR2 SNEGSKA (reference sequence). The CDR3 totals 15 residues. The V and J ends lost 0 bases and 5 bases, in that order; junction bases with no gene match: 8. CDR3 sequence (DNA): TGCAGTGCTAGAGATCGGCTAGCGGGTGGGGAGACCCAGTACTTC. The encoded protein is CSARDRLAGGETQYF.

CDR3 sequence: CATSDSGTSGRTDTQYF. For the CDR3, the DNA is TGTGCCACCAGTGACTCCGGGACTAGCGGACGAACAGATACGCAGTATTTT. The chain carries TRBV24-1 and TRBJ2-3; 11 bases map to TRBD2. Unmatched junction bases numbered 8, after V lost 4 bases and J lost 3 bases. The CDR3 is made up of 17 amino acids. Looked up from germline, CDR1 is KGHDR and CDR2 is SFDVKD.

There are a few counts of this clonotype. The chain joins TRBV20-1 to TRBJ2-3, with 7 bases fitting TRBD1. The germline V gene has CDR1 DFQATT and CDR2 SNEGSKA (reference sequence). The trim removed 0 bases at V and 5 bases at J, leaving 8 bases unmatched. This CDR3 comprises 15 residues. The CDR3 protein is CSARDPQGFGDTQYF. Here the CDR3 DNA reads TGCAGTGCTAGAGATCCACAGGGGTTTGGAGATACGCAGTATTTT.

CDR3 DNA sequence: TGCACCCTTAGCGGGAGTTCGTACAATGAGCAGTTCTTC. It specifies CTLSGSSYNEQFF. The chain employs TRBV20-1 and TRBJ2-1, with 9 bases aligning to TRBD2. Germline loops: CDR1 DFQATT, CDR2 SNEGSKA (reference sequence). The CDR3 consists of 13 residues.

This clonotype came up a few times. J is TRBJ2-3 and V is TRBV6-2 or TRBV6-3, with D maybe TRBD1 (5 bases). The CDR3 has 17 amino acids. Trimming left V 2 bases short and J 2 bases short, with 17 bases between. Germline V gives CDR1 MNHEY, CDR2 SVGEGT. DNA for the CDR3: TGTGCCAGCAGTTACGGCGTGGGAACAGGCCTCACAGATACGCAGTATTTT. Its protein product is CASSYGVGTGLTDTQYF.

The chain recombines TRBV28 with TRBJ2-3; D is possibly TRBD1 (6 bases). The CDR3 has 15 amino acids. V lost 8 bases, J lost 4 bases, and 19 bases lay in between. Per the germline V gene, CDR1 is MDHEN and CDR2 is SYDVKM. The DNA of the CDR3 is TGTGCCAGCCTAACCAGGGGAGTGGGGGCAGATACGCAGTATTTT. This translates into CASLTRGVGADTQYF. The full variable domain, its missing parts supplied by reference TRBV28 and TRBJ2-3, is DVKVTQSSRYLVKRTGEKVFLECVQDMDHENMFWYRQDPGLGLRLIYFSYDVKMKEKGDIPEGYSVSREKKERFSLILESASTNQTSMYLCASLTRGVGADTQYFGPGTRLTVL.

There are many counts of this clonotype. In DNA, the CDR3 is TGTGCCAGCAGCCAAGTACTGACAGGACTCGATAACTATGGCTACACCTTC. It specifies CASSQVLTGLDNYGYTF. The rearrangement links TRBV3-1 to TRBJ1-2; tentatively, D is TRBD1 (6 bases). Trimming took 1 base from V and 1 from J, leaving 16 bases between them. Per the germline V gene, CDR1 is LGHDT and CDR2 is YNNKEL (reference sequence). The CDR3 loop spans 17 amino acids. Supplemented by reference TRBV3-1 and TRBJ1-2, the full variable domain reads DTAVSQTPKYLVTQMGNDKSIKCEQNLGHDTMYWYKQDSKKFLKIMFSYNNKELIINETVPNRFSPKSPDKAHLNLHINSLELGDSAVYFCASSQVLTGLDNYGYTFGSGTRLTVV.

Many counts were recorded for this clonotype. The chain carries TRBV20-1 and TRBJ2-1; 9 bases are a match to TRBD2. V gave up 7 bases and J gave up 8 bases; unmatched junction bases: 3. This CDR3 region has 11 residues. The germline gives CDR1 DFQATT, CDR2 SNEGSKA (reference sequence). This chain's CDR3 is CSEGGRDEQFF. The CDR3 DNA sequence: TGCAGTGAAGGCGGGAGGGATGAGCAGTTCTTC.

The chain uses TRBV5-1 and TRBJ2-5, with TRBD2 matching over 12 bases. This CDR3 spans 18 amino acids. Looked up from germline, CDR1 is SGHRS and CDR2 is YFSETQ. V lost 0 bases and J lost 2; bases outside the gene matches: 8. As DNA, the CDR3 is TGCGCCAGCAGCTTGGGGACTAGCGGGGTTGGGGGACAAGAGACCCAGTACTTC. This encodes CASSLGTSGVGGQETQYF.

This clonotype was counted a single time. Given a much more abundant clone one base away, this may be a read error. CDR3 bases: TGCAGTGCTAGAGATCGGTCTGGCGGGGGCAGGCCGAAGGGTTCACCCCTCCACTTT. Amino acids: CSARDRSGGGRPKGSPLHF. This chain links TRBV20-1 with TRBJ1-6; D might be TRBD1 (6 bases). CDR3 length equals 19 residues. The ends were cut back, 0 bases at V and 9 bases at J, with 27 bases in the middle. The germline CDR1 and CDR2 sequences are DFQATT and SNEGSKA (reference sequence).

This clonotype showed up just a few times. The rearrangement links TRBV9 to TRBJ2-2, with unresolved D. V gave up 6 bases and J gave up 2 bases, with 11 bases separating them. The CDR3 has 14 amino acids. Germline V CDR1 and CDR2: SGDLS, YYNGEE. The CDR3 DNA reads TGTGCCAGCACCCGAACTGGAAACACCGGGGAGCTGTTTTTT. Residues: CASTRTGNTGELFF.